This T cell receptor (beta chain) stems from a study of T-cell reconstitution after alpha-beta-depleted transplantation in children (dated by TCRdb to 2016 to 2017). Regarding the complete study: T-cell immune reconstitution after TCRalphabeta/CD19-depleted allogeneic hematopoietic cell transplantation in children was quantitatively tracked in the study by means of TCR repertoire profiling.

As encoded in the germline V gene (reference sequence), CDR1 is DFQATT while CDR2 is SNEGSKA. The CDR3 goes from the cysteine to the phenylalanine over 13 residues. Only the CDR3 portion is preserved as DNA: 39 bases, with reading frame beginning at the first base. Relative to germline, V is 4 bases shorter and J is 8 bases shorter, with 12 bases between their ends. Library generation was performed with PCR. Sequencing used an Illumina HiSeq 2500. Molecular barcoding was employed in the preparation of TCR libraries, with unique molecular identifiers being used to normalize TCRbeta repertoire quantification. TCRdb applied fastp at Q25 and MiXCR to the public reads, then kept only in-frame beta chains. Rows merge per CDR3 protein into single entries with the most common DNA and genes. Here the sample has about 350,000 distinct CDR3 sequences; 13% occur a single time. Clones ranked in the top ten supply about 4.5% of the sample.

This clonotype appeared a few times. The specificity of this receptor is unknown. Within one base of it there is no much larger clone, and no base qualities were kept. This clonotype originated in a human donor who donated a stem cell graft to a child with Fanconi anemia. The sample consisted of PBMCs, taken from the stem cell graft. The chain is made from TRBV20-1 and TRBJ1-6, with a weak D call of TRBD1 (5 bases match). The CDR3 corresponds to CSAKLGVDSPLHF. DNA sequence: TGCAGTGCTAAGTTAGGGGTTGATTCACCCCTCCACTTT.